This is a list of T cell receptor beta chains from one sample in a study of yellow fever vaccine responses in identical twins. TCRdb re-derived calls from the RT-PCR reads in MiXCR, one entry per CDR3 protein. The profile shows a few thousand distinct CDR3 sequences, less than 75% of them singletons. The material was T cells from blood (PBMCs), unsorted or a sorted subset (not recorded which), obtained before or after yellow fever vaccination (not recorded which). The receptor source for this set is a woman between 18 and 30 years old who received the yellow fever vaccine. The CDR3 runs from the conserved cysteine through the conserved F or W. A D gene is named only where the DNA matches it firmly. The listing skips clone size in some rows; elsewhere it reads once, few, many or a size class.

v_call	d_call	clone_size	j_call	cdr3_nt	cdr3_aa
TRBV18	-	-	TRBJ2-3	TGTGCCAGCTCAGCGGAGATAACGGGACTCTTAACGCAGTATTTT	CASSAEITGLLTQYF
TRBV18	-	-	TRBJ2-2	TGTGCCAGCTCACCACAGGGACGGGAGAGGACCGGGGAGCTGTTTTTT	CASSPQGRERTGELFF
TRBV13	-	few	TRBJ2-1	TGTGCCAGCAGATCCCAGCGGGTGACCTCCTACAATGAGCAGTTCTTC	CASRSQRVTSYNEQFF
TRBV19	TRBD1	-	TRBJ2-5	TGTGCCAGTAGACAGGGGAGTGCAGAGACCCAGTACTTC	CASRQGSAETQYF
TRBV28	-	-	TRBJ1-1	TGTGCCAGCAGTTTCGGGCAGGGGACGAACACTGAAGCTTTCTTT	CASSFGQGTNTEAFF
TRBV4-1	TRBD1	few	TRBJ1-2	TGCGCCAGCAGCCAAGATCGGGGCAGGGGGCAAGGCTACACCTTC	CASSQDRGRGQGYTF
TRBV7-6	-	-	TRBJ1-1	TGTGCCAGCAGCTTACTTATAAACACTGAAGCTTTCTTT	CASSLLINTEAFF
TRBV10-1	-	-	TRBJ2-5	TGCGCCAGCAGTGAGTCTGAAGAGACCCAGTACTTC	CASSESEETQYF
TRBV15	-	few	TRBJ1-4	TGTGCCACCAGCAGGGACGGAGCACATGAAAAACTGTTTTTT	CATSRDGAHEKLFF
TRBV12-3/TRBV12-4	TRBD1	once	TRBJ2-3	TGTGCCAGCATTCGAGGACAGGGGAACACGCAGTATTTT	CASIRGQGNTQYF
TRBV11-1	-	-	TRBJ2-7	TGTGCCAGCAGCCCCGGAGGGCACGAGCAGTACTTC	CASSPGGHEQYF
TRBV27	TRBD2	-	TRBJ2-1	TGTGCCAGCAGTTCCCCGGCGGGAGTAACGGACAATGAGCAGTTCTTC	CASSSPAGVTDNEQFF
TRBV7-2	-	-	TRBJ2-7	TGTGCCAGCAGGGAAAGCGGAACCTACGAGCAGTACTTC	CASRESGTYEQYF
TRBV29-1	-	-	TRBJ2-1	TGCAGCGTTGAGGGGGTGGGTACATCTTCTTACAATGAGCAGTTCTTC	CSVEGVGTSSYNEQFF
TRBV7-3	-	-	TRBJ2-7	TGTGCCAGCAGCCCACGGGACGGGCCTTACGAGCAGTACTTC	CASSPRDGPYEQYF
TRBV28	-	-	TRBJ2-3	TGTGCCAGCAGTTTTGCTTTGCGGGATTCAGATACGCAGTATTTT	CASSFALRDSDTQYF
TRBV12-3/TRBV12-4	TRBD1	-	TRBJ1-2	TGTGCCAGCGGATCCGATCAGGGGGCGGTCTATGGCTACACCTTC	CASGSDQGAVYGYTF
TRBV9	-	few	TRBJ2-1	TGTGCCAGCAGCCCAGCGGGTAGGGCGGGGGAGCAGTTCTTC	CASSPAGRAGEQFF